These T cell receptor beta chains were read from a single sample in a study of blood T cell repertoires in COVID-19. Assay: immunoSEQ multiplex PCR; the TCRdb copy retains only in-frame clones and omits some. The sample has about 95,000 clones, around 90% seen once. Sample: peripheral blood. The receptors were gathered from a woman aged 70 to 79 with acute or convalescent COVID-19. Both conserved end residues are part of each CDR3. A D gene is named only where the DNA matches it firmly. Clone size is given for some rows only: seen once, a few or many times, or a class if the clone is expanded.

>TRBJ1-2|once|NA|TRBV19
TGTGCCAGTAGAAAGCGACGGGAAAACTATGGCTACACCTTC
CASRKRRENYGYTF
>TRBJ2-7|NA|NA|TRBV2
TGTGCCAGCAGCGTTGACAGGTCCTCCTACGAGCAGTACTTC
CASSVDRSSYEQYF
>TRBJ2-7|NA|TRBD2|TRBV3-1/TRBV3-2
TGTGCCAGCAGCCGGAGCCCGGTCGGACTAGGTGTCTACGAGCAGTACTTC
CASSRSPVGLGVYEQYF
>TRBJ2-5|once|TRBD1|TRBV15
TGTGCCACCACCCAGAACAGGGGGGCCTTAGAGACCCAGTACTTC
CATTQNRGALETQYF
>TRBJ2-1|NA|TRBD2|TRBV30
TGTGCCTGGAGTGGGGGGGGAAGCGCGATCTACAATGAGCAGTTCTTC
CAWSGGGSAIYNEQFF
>TRBJ1-6|NA|TRBD1|TRBV11-2
TGTGCCAGCAGCTTCGACGGACAGGCCCCTTCACCCCTCCACTTT
CASSFDGQAPSPLHF
>TRBJ1-6|NA|NA|TRBV19
TGTGCCAGTAGTATGTACGGGGAGAATTCACCCCTCCACTTT
CASSMYGENSPLHF
>TRBJ1-5|NA|NA|TRBV6-5
TGTGCCAGCAGTTATACAGGGTCTAGCAATCAGCCCCAGCATTTT
CASSYTGSSNQPQHF
>TRBJ2-1|NA|NA|TRBV7-6
TGTGCCAGCAGCCCTGCCCTAGCATCGGTGTTCTTC
CASSPALASVFF
>TRBJ1-1|NA|NA|TRBV7-9
TGTGCCAGCAGCTTAGAATGGGGGGCTGAAGCTTTCTTT
CASSLEWGAEAFF
>TRBJ1-2|NA|NA|TRBV6-1
TGTGCCAGCAGTGAAGTTAGTCGTAGTAGCTACACCTTC
CASSEVSRSSYTF
>TRBJ1-2|NA|NA|TRBV6-1
TGTGCCAGCAGTGAGCAGGGAATCTATGGCTACACCTTC
CASSEQGIYGYTF
>TRBJ1-1|NA|NA|TRBV6-6
TGTGCCAGCAGTTCCAACTCCCCTGGTCGGAACACTGAAGCTTTCTTT
CASSSNSPGRNTEAFF
>TRBJ2-1|NA|NA|TRBV3-1/TRBV3-2
TGTGCCAGCAGCCAAGGGAGCGGCTCCTACAATGAGCAGTTCTTC
CASSQGSGSYNEQFF
>TRBJ1-5|few|TRBD1|TRBV27
TGTGCCAGCAGTCCACGACAGGGTGAGCCCCAGCATTTT
CASSPRQGEPQHF
>TRBJ2-1|NA|NA|TRBV5-1
TGCGCCAGCAGCTCCGGGACTGGACCCTTGAATGAGCAGTTCTTC
CASSSGTGPLNEQFF
>TRBJ1-2|NA|NA|TRBV19
TGTGCCAGTTCAGCCAGGACTTACTATGGCTACACCTTC
CASSARTYYGYTF
>TRBJ1-5|NA|NA|TRBV19
TGTGCCAGTAGTACATCCGACAGGTTTAGGAATCAGCCCCAGCATTTT
CASSTSDRFRNQPQHF
>TRBJ2-1|NA|TRBD2|TRBV7-9
TGTGCCAGCAGCTCGCGGACTAGCGGGAGTAATGAGCAGTTCTTC
CASSSRTSGSNEQFF
>TRBJ2-5|NA|NA|TRBV19
TGTGCCAGTAGCACTGTAAGCGGCAGGGGAGAGACCCAGTACTTC
CASSTVSGRGETQYF
>TRBJ2-1|NA|NA|TRBV6-5
TGTGCCAGCAGTTATTTAAATGAGCAGTTCTTC
CASSYLNEQFF
>TRBJ2-2|NA|NA|TRBV19
TGTGCCAGTAGTATAACTACAGGGCCCGGGGAGCTGTTTTTT
CASSITTGPGELFF
>TRBJ1-1|NA|NA|TRBV5-1
TGCGCCAGCAGCTTGTCAAACACTGAAGCTTTCTTT
CASSLSNTEAFF
>TRBJ1-1|NA|NA|TRBV2
TGTGCCAGCACTCAGCAAAGGGGATCTGAAGCTTTCTTT
CASTQQRGSEAFF
>TRBJ1-1|once|NA|TRBV5-1
TGCGCCAGCAGCTTGGAGACAGGAAAAAACACTGAAGCTTTCTTT
CASSLETGKNTEAFF
>TRBJ1-3|NA|TRBD1|TRBV5-4
TGTGCCAGCAGCTCACAGGGGACTGGAAACACCATATATTTT
CASSSQGTGNTIYF
>TRBJ2-1|NA|TRBD2|TRBV3-1/TRBV3-2
TGTGCCAGCAGCCAAGATTTCCCTAGCGGGAGGAGGAGGGGCAATGAGCAGTTCTTC
CASSQDFPSGRRRGNEQFF
>TRBJ1-6|NA|TRBD1|TRBV3-1/TRBV3-2
TGTGCCAGCAGCCAAGGGTCCAGGGGGTATTCACCCCTCCACTTT
CASSQGSRGYSPLHF